The table lists the clone carrying this TCR beta chain with a few counts. This sample was included in a study of blood T cell repertoires in COVID-19. The wider study: Italy, Spain and the United States were the sources of the convalescent and acute COVID-19 samples.

Using immunoSEQ multiplex PCR, the repertoire was profiled, and TCRdb retains in-frame clones only, with some absent. The sample includes approximately 150,000 clones, roughly 89% of them seen just once. From germline, CDR1 is SNHLY and CDR2 FYNNEI. Trimming pared 3 bases from V and 3 bases from J, leaving 9 bases between. The CDR3 sequence is 14 residues long. Sequenced input: peripheral blood. The receptor was derived from a woman aged 45-60 years with acute or convalescent COVID-19. The chain employs TRBV2 and TRBJ2-4; D is perhaps TRBD1 (6 bases). CDR3 protein: CASSDGGYKNIQYF. CDR3 nucleotides: TGTGCCAGCAGTGATGGGGGCTACAAAAACATTCAGTACTTC.